This entry describes one TCR beta chain. This clonotype was seen ten or more times. There is no known antigen for this receptor. Nothing much larger sits one base from this clone, and base qualities are not available. V loses 6 bases at its end and J loses 8 bases; junction bases beyond the gene matches: 15. The CDR3 spans 16 residues, from the cysteine through the phenylalanine. CDR3 DNA only is kept here, 48 bases in frame from base 1. The germline V gene provides CDR1 SGHTA and CDR2 FQGNSA. This entry comes from a study of identical twins (dated by TCRdb to about 2016). Regarding the research as a whole: TCR alpha and beta repertoires from monozygotic twins, unrelated adults of various ages and cord blood were deep-sequenced to test whether fetal clonotypes persist. To rule out contamination, replicate twin experiments were performed at different times with different library preparation protocols.

The library was obtained by 5' RACE. These reads were obtained on an Illumina HiSeq 2000. A universal primer binding site was introduced by template switching, and a unique molecular identifier was present in the final cDNA, enabling accurate counting of TCR cDNA molecules. Specific primers in the conserved constant-segment region were used to synthesize first-strand cDNA for TCR alpha and beta chains. To control for contamination, every cDNA library carried two barcodes: a SMART-Mk sample barcode plus Illumina barcodes. TruSeq adapter sequences, together with Illumina sample barcodes, were added in two successive PCR steps. The Illumina HiSeq platform was used with custom primers to sequence TCR alpha and beta cDNA libraries. The paper's processing steps were these. MiGEC processed the raw reads to extract unique molecular identifiers, while MiXCR was used to determine the CDR3 positions. For each individual, recombination models were inferred using an EM algorithm with the repgenHMM and IGoR tools. The analysis of shared clonotypes was done with the tcR package in R, with sharing normalized by the product of cloneset sizes. To study raw recombination without the effects of thymic and clonal selection, out-of-frame nonproductive sequences were analyzed. TCRdb reprocessing: public reads trimmed at Q25 with fastp, clones called with MiXCR, in-frame beta chains kept. Entries are consolidated by CDR3 protein sequence, retaining the most common genes and DNA. These V and J calls originate from TCRdb's pipeline instead of the authors' own analysis. For this sample the table gives more than 350,000 distinct CDR3 sequences, of which around 9% were detected only once. The ten top clones hold under 9.5% of the sample.

General findings and caveats noted by the study authors: Invariant T cells such as MAIT and iNKT could partly confound zero-insertion analyses, although diverse VJ usage argued against such confounding for most clonotypes. Because the same donors could not be followed over many years, conclusions were based on cross-sectional statistical analysis. Compared with coincidental sharing between unrelated individuals, out-of-frame TCR alpha sequences shared between twins showed an excess of sequences with low generation probability. In beta out-of-frame sequences, excess twin sharing was weaker, because having fewer shared sequences lowered the signal-to-noise ratio. Abundant cord blood beta clonotypes carried fewer insertions; young adult naive repertoires showed a weaker similar trend, while memory repertoires showed none. Out-of-frame TCR alpha sharing in monozygotic twins was systematically underestimated by recombination models, whereas sharing between unrelated individuals was in agreement with the recombination models.

All donors were healthy Caucasians. Three unrelated non-twin adults were additionally sequenced: a male aged 18 to 30, a male aged 50 to 59 and a female aged 50 to 59. Miltenyi CD45RO+ enrichment and human naive T-cell isolation kits were used to isolate memory (CD45RO+) and naive T cells from PBMC. The chain employs TRBV7-2 and TRBJ2-1, with 8 bases in between that match TRBD2. The sequenced sample was naive T cells sorted from blood. What the cell subset or site label conveys for this sample: cells isolated with a human naive T-cell isolation kit. This TCR derives from a woman in her forties or fifties in good health. The nucleotide sequence is TGTGCCAGCAGAAATCCAGCGGGAGTGTTTAGGGATGAGCAGTTCTTC. Its protein is CASRNPAGVFRDEQFF. With the portions outside the CDR3 filled from the reference TRBV7-2 and TRBJ2-1 genes, the complete variable region becomes GAGVSQSPSNKVTEKGKDVELRCDPISGHTALYWYRQSLGQGLEFLIYFQGNSAPDKSGLPSDRFSAERTGGSVSTLTIQRTQQEDSAVYLCASRNPAGVFRDEQFFGPGTRLTVL.